This TCR beta chain was captured by sequencing in a study of beta chain features in type 1 diabetes. Study summary: In age, gender and cell yields, patients were similar to healthy donors. The examined sorted cells totaled fewer than 140 million across samples.

Investigators reverse transcribed all isolated RNA, so they sequenced expressed TCRB transcripts. The data were produced by immunoSEQ multiplex PCR, yet TCRdb's version contains in-frame clones alone and is incomplete. The sample lists around 140,000 clones, approximately 9% seen once, with roughly 0.75% in the top ten. The V gene lost 0 bases and the J gene lost 0 bases, with 5 bases spanning the gap. CDR1 LNHNV and CDR2 YYDKDF come from the germline V gene (reference sequence). This CDR3 is built from 14 residues. The table lists this clone with a few counts. Its matching antigen is unknown. Study-wide results and caveats: Within patients, naive, central memory and Treg TCRB repertoires seemed more similar than within healthy donors. More deletions and fewer insertions at VDJ junctions were seen in type 1 diabetes patients. Within each of all four CD4+ subsets, Type 1 diabetes patients had TCRB CDR3s that were moderately but significantly shorter.

Sequencing input: central memory CD4+ T cells from blood. This TCR derives from a man aged 25-45 years with type 1 diabetes. The chain links TRBV15 to TRBJ2-5; D is ambiguous. CDR3 sequence reads: CATSRDHYQETQYF. CDR3 DNA: TGTGCCACCAGCAGAGATCACTACCAAGAGACCCAGTACTTC.